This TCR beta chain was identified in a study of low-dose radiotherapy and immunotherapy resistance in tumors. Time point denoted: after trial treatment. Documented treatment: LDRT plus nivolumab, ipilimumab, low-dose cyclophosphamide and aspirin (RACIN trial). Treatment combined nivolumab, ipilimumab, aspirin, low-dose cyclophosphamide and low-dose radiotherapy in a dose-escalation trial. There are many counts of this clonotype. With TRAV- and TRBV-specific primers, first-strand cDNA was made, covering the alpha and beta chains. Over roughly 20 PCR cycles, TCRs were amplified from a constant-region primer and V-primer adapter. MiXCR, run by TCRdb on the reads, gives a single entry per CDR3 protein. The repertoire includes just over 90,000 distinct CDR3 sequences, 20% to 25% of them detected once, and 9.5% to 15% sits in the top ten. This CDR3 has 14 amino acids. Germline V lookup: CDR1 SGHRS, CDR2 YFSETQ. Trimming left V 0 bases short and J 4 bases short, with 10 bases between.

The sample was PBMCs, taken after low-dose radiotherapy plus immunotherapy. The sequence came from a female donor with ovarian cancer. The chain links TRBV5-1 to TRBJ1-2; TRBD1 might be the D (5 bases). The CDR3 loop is CASSLGGSGYGYTF. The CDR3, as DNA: TGCGCCAGCAGCTTGGGGGGGTCCGGCTATGGCTACACCTTC.